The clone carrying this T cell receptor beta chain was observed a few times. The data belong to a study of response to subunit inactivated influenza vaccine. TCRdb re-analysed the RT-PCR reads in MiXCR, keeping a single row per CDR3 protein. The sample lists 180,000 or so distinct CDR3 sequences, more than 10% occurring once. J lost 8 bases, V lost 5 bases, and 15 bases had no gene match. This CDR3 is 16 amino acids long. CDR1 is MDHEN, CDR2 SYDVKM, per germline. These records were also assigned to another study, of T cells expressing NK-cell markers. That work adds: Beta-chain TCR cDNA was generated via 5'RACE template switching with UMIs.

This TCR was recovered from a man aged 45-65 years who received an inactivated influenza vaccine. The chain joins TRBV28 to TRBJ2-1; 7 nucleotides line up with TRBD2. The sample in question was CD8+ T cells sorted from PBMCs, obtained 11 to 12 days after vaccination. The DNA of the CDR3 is TGTGCCAGCAGTACCTCGGGGGGAGGGGACTTCGATGAGCAGTTCTTC. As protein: CASSTSGGGDFDEQFF.